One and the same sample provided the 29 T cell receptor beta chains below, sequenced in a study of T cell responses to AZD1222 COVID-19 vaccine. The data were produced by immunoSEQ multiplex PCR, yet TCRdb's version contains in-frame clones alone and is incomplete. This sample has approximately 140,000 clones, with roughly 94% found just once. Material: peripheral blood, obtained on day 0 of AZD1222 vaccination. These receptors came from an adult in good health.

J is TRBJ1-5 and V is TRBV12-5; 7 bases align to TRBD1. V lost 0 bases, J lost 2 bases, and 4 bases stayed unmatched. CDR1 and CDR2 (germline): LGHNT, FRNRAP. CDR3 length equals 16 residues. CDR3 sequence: CASGLVLGGGNQPQHF. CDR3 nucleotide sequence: TGTGCTAGTGGTTTGGTACTAGGGGGCGGCAATCAGCCCCAGCATTTT.

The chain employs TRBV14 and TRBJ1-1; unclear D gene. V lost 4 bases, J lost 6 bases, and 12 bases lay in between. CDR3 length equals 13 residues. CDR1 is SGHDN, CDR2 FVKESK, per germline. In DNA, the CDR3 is TGTGCCAGCAGCCTGTCCCGAACTTCTGAAGCTTTCTTT. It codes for CASSLSRTSEAFF.

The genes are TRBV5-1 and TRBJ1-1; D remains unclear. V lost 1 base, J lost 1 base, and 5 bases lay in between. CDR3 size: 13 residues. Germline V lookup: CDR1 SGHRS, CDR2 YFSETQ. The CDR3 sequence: CASSLMENTEAFF. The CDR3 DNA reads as TGCGCCAGCAGCTTGATGGAGAACACTGAAGCTTTCTTT.

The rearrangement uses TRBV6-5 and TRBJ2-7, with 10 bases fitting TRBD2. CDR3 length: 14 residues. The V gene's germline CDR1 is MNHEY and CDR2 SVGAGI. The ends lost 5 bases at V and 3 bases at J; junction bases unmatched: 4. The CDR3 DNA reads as TGTGCCAGCAGTAGCGGGGGGGCCCACTACGAGCAGTACGTC. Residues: CASSSGGAHYEQYV.

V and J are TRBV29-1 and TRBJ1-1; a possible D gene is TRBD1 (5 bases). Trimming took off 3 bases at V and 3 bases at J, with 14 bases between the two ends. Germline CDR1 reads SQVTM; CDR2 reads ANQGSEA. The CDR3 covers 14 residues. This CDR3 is CSVEQGGLDTEAFF. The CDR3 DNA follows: TGCAGCGTTGAGCAGGGCGGGCTTGACACTGAAGCTTTCTTT.

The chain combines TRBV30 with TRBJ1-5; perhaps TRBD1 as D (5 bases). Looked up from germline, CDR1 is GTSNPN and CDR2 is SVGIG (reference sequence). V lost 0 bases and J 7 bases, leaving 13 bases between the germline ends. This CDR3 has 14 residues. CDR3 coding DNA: TGTGCCTGGAGTGTACTTAAGGGGCACCAGCCCCAGCATTTT. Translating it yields CAWSVLKGHQPQHF. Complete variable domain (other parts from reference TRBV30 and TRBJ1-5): SQTIHQWPATLVQPVGSPLSLECTVEGTSNPNLYWYRQAAGRGLQLLFYSVGIGQISSEVPQNLSASRPQDRQFILSSKKLLLSDSGFYLCAWSVLKGHQPQHFGDGTRLSIL.

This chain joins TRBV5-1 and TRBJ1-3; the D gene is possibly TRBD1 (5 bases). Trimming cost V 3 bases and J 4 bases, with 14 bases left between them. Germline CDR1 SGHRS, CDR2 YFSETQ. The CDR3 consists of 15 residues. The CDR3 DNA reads TGCGCCAGCAGCTACGACGGGGCGCGAGGAAACACCATATATTTT. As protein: CASSYDGARGNTIYF. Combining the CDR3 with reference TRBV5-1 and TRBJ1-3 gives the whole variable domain KAGVTQTPRYLIKTRGQQVTLSCSPISGHRSVSWYQQTPGQGLQFLFEYFSETQRNKGNFPGRFSGRQFSNSRSEMNVSTLELGDSALYLCASSYDGARGNTIYFGEGSWLTVV.

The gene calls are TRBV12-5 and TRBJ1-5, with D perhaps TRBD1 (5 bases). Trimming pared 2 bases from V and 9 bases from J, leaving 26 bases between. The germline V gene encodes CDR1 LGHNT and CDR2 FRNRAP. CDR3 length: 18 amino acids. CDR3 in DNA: TGTGCTAGTGGTTTGAAACCTTCCGCAGGGAGCATCTTCGGGCCCCAGCATTTT. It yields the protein CASGLKPSAGSIFGPQHF.

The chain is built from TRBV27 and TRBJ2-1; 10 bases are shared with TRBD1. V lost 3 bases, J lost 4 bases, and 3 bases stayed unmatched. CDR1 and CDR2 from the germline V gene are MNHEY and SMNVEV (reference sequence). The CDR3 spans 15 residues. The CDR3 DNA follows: TGTGCCAGCAGTTTGGACAGGGGGGGATACAATGAGCAGTTCTTC. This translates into CASSLDRGGYNEQFF.

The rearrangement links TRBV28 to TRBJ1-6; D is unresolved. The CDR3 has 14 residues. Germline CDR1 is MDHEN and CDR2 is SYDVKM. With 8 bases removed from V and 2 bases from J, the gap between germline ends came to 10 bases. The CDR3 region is CASGQNTYNSPLHF. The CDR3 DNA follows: TGTGCCAGCGGGCAGAACACCTATAATTCACCCCTCCACTTT.

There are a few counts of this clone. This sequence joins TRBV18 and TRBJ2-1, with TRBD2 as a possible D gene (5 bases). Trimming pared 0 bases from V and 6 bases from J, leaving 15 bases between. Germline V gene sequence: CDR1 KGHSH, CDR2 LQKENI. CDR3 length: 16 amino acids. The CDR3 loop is CASSPPSWRWSNEQFF. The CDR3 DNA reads TGTGCCAGCTCACCACCTTCCTGGAGGTGGTCCAATGAGCAGTTCTTC.

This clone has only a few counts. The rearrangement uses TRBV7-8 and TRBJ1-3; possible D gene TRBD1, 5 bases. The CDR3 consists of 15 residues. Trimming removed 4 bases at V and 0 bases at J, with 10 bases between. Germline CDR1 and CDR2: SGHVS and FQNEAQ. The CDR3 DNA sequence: TGTGCCAGCAGCTCAGCAGGGAGCTCTGGAAACACCATATATTTT. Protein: CASSSAGSSGNTIYF.

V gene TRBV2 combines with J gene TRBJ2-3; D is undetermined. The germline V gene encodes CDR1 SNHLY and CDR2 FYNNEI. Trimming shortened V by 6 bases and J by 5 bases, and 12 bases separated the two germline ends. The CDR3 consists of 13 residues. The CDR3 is CASRISRVDTQYF. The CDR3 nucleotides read TGTGCCAGCAGGATTTCCCGGGTAGATACGCAGTATTTT. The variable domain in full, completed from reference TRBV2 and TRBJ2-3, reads EPEVTQTPSHQVTQMGQEVILRCVPISNHLYFYWYRQILGQKVEFLVSFYNNEISEKSEIFDDQFSVERPDGSNFTLKIRSTKLEDSAMYFCASRISRVDTQYFGPGTRLTVL.

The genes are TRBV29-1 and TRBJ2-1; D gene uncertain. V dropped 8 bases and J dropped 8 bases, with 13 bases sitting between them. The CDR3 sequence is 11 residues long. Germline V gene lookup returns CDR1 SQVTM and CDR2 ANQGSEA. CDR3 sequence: CSSSGIDEQFF. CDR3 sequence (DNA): TGCAGCTCCTCCGGTATTGATGAGCAGTTCTTC.

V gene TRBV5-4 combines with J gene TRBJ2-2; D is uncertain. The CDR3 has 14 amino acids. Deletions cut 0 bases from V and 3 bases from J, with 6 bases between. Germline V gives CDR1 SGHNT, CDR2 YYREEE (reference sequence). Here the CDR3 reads CASSLDTYTGELFF. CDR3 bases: TGTGCCAGCAGCTTGGACACTTACACCGGGGAGCTGTTTTTT.

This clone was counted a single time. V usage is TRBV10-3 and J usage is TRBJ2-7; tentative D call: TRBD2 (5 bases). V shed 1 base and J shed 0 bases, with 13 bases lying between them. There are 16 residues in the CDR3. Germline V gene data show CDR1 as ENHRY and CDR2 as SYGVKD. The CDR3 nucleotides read TGTGCCATCAGTGAGTTTGGACTCAGGAGCTCCTACGAGCAGTACGTC. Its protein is CAISEFGLRSSYEQYV.

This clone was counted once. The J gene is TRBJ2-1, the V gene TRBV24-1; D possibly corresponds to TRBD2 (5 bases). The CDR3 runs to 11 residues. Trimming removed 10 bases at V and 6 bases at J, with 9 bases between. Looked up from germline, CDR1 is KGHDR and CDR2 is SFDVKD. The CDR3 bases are TGTGCCACTGAGGGCAGCAATGAGCAGTTCTTC. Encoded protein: CATEGSNEQFF.

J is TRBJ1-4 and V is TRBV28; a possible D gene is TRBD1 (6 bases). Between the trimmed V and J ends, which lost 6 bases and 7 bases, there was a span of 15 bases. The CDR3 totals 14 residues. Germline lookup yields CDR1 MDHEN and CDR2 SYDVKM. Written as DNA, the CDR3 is TGTGCCAGCAGATCAACAGGGTTAGGTGAAAAACTGTTTTTT. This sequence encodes CASRSTGLGEKLFF. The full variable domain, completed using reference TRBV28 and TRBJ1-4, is DVKVTQSSRYLVKRTGEKVFLECVQDMDHENMFWYRQDPGLGLRLIYFSYDVKMKEKGDIPEGYSVSREKKERFSLILESASTNQTSMYLCASRSTGLGEKLFFGSGTQLSVL.

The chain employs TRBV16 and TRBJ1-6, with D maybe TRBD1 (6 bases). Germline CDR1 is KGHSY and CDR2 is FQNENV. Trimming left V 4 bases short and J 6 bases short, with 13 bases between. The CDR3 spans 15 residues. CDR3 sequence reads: CASSLRGAGNSPLHF. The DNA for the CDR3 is TGTGCCAGCAGCCTCAGGGGCGCCGGTAATTCACCCCTCCACTTT.

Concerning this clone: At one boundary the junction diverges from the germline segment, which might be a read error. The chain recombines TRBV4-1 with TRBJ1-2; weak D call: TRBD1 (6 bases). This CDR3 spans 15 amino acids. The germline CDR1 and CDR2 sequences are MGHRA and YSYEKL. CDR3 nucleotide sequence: TGCGCCAGCAGCCAAGTGGGGGGGGCGGACTATCGCTACACCTTC. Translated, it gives CASSQVGGADYRYTF.

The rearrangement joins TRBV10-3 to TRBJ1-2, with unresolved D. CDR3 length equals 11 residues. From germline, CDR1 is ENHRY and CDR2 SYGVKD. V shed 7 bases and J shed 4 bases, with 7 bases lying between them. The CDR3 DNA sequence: TGTGCCATCAACTCGGGCTATGGCTACACCTTC. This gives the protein CAINSGYGYTF.

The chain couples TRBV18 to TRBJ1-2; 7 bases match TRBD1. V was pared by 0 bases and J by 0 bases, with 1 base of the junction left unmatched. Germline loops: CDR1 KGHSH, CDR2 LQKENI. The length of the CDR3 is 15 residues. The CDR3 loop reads CASSPPDRPNYGYTF. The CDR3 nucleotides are TGTGCCAGCTCACCACCGGACAGGCCTAACTATGGCTACACCTTC.

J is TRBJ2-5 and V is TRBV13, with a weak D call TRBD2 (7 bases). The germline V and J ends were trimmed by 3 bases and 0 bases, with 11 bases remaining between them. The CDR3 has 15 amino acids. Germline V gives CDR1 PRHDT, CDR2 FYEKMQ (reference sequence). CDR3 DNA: TGTGCCAGCAGCTTGGGGGGGCTTAACCAAGAGACCCAGTACTTC. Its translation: CASSLGGLNQETQYF.

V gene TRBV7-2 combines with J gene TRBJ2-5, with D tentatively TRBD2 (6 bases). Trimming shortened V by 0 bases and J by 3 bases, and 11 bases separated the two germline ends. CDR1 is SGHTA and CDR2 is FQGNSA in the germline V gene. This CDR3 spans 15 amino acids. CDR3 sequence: CASSLAPGGKETQYF. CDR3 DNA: TGTGCCAGCAGCTTAGCCCCAGGAGGGAAAGAGACCCAGTACTTC.

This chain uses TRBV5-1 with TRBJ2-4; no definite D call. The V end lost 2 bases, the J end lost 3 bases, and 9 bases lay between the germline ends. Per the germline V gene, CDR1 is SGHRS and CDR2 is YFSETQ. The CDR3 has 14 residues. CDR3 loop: CASSFGYNKNIQYF. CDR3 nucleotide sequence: TGCGCCAGCAGCTTCGGATACAACAAAAACATTCAGTACTTC.

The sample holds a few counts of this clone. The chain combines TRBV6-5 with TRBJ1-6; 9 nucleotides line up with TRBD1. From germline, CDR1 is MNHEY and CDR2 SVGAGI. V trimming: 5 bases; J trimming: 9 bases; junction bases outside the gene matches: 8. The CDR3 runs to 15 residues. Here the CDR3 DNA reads TGTGCCAGCAGTACACCCGGGACAGGGAGTTCACCCCTCCACTTT. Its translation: CASSTPGTGSSPLHF.

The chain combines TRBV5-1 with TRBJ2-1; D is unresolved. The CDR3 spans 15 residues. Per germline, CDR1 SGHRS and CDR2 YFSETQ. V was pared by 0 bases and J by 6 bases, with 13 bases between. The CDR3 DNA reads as TGCGCCAGCAGCTTGGGTGATCACCCGGCCAATGAGCAGTTCTTC. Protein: CASSLGDHPANEQFF.

This CDR3 reads CASSPRLAGAYEQYV. The DNA of the CDR3 is TGTGCCAGCAGTCCAAGACTAGCGGGGGCCTACGAGCAGTACGTC. This chain links TRBV28 with TRBJ2-7; 12 positions match TRBD2. The trim removed 5 bases at V and 2 bases at J, leaving 4 bases unmatched. Germline V gene lookup returns CDR1 MDHEN and CDR2 SYDVKM. The CDR3 extends over 15 amino acids.

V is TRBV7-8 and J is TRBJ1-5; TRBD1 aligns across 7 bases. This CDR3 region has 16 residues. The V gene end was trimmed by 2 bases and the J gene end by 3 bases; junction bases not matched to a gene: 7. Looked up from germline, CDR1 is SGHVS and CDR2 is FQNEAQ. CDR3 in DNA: TGTGCCAGCAGCTTACCGAAAGGGACAGCCAATCAGCCCCAGCATTTT. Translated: CASSLPKGTANQPQHF.